A single sample gave rise to the 2 T cell receptor beta chains below, sequenced in a study of T cells in Graves' hyperthyroidism and ophthalmopathy. RNA transcripts served as the template for amplifying TCR beta CDR3 regions. HTBI primers were the set used in a first-round RT-PCR of the TCR CDR3. Via MiXCR, TCRdb re-called the multiplex PCR reads, giving one row per CDR3 protein. The sample includes roughly 580,000 distinct CDR3 sequences, roughly 13% seen only once; the top ten take 5.8%. The specimen sequenced was blood. These receptor sequences come from a young woman with Graves' hyperthyroidism that later progressed to Graves' ophthalmopathy.

The rearrangement links TRBV30 to TRBJ2-2; a possible D gene is TRBD1 (6 bases). CDR1 and CDR2 from the germline V gene are GTSNPN and SVGIG (reference sequence). The CDR3 consists of 13 residues. V was shortened by 3 bases and J by 6 bases, with 11 bases between the two germline ends. The CDR3 bases are TGTGCCTGGAGCTTAACAGGGCCCGGGGAGCTGTTTTTT. It codes for CAWSLTGPGELFF.

This clonotype was picked up many times. The chain uses TRBV4-1 and TRBJ2-2; 12 nucleotides match TRBD1. CDR1 is MGHRA and CDR2 is YSYEKL in the germline V gene. V dropped 3 bases and J dropped 5; count of bases not matched to a gene: 4. The CDR3 totals 16 residues. Written as DNA, the CDR3 is TGCGCCAGCAGCCACCCGGGACAGGGGGCGACCGGGGAGCTGTTTTTT. Translating gives CASSHPGQGATGELFF.